What follows are 7 T cell receptor beta chains derived from one specimen sequenced in a study of blood T cell repertoires in COVID-19. Some clones are missing from TCRdb's copy, which holds only in-frame ones; the method was immunoSEQ multiplex PCR. The sample lists 440,000 or so clones, approximately 91% occurring once. The source material was peripheral blood. These TCRs come from a woman between 40 and 55 years old with COVID-19, enrolled during active disease.

V and J are TRBV7-9 and TRBJ1-1, with 8 positions matching TRBD1. The CDR3 runs 11 residues. Trimming took 2 bases from V and 11 from J; bases not matched to a gene: 1. Germline CDR1 is SEHNR and CDR2 is FQNEAQ (reference sequence). The CDR3 region is CASSLRDRAFF. Here the CDR3 DNA reads TGTGCCAGCAGCTTACGGGACAGGGCTTTCTTT.

This chain's CDR3 is CASAYRTGLGTSNQPQHF. The DNA for the CDR3 is TGTGCCAGCGCTTATCGAACAGGGCTGGGCACGAGCAATCAGCCCCAGCATTTT. The rearrangement uses TRBV28 and TRBJ1-5; TRBD1 is a possible D gene (6 bases). The CDR3 runs to 18 residues. CDR1 is MDHEN, CDR2 SYDVKM, per germline. The ends were cut back, 8 bases at V and 1 base at J, with 24 bases in the middle.

The chain uses TRBV5-1 and TRBJ1-2, with D possibly matching TRBD1 (5 bases). V was clipped by 2 bases and J by 2 bases, with 16 bases between them. The length of the CDR3 is 16 residues. Germline lookup yields CDR1 SGHRS and CDR2 YFSETQ. The CDR3 region has the DNA TGCGCCAGCAGCTTCGATCCCGGGGGAATAAACTATGGCTACACCTTC. This sequence encodes CASSFDPGGINYGYTF. Using reference TRBV5-1 and TRBJ1-2 for the parts outside the CDR3, the full variable domain is KAGVTQTPRYLIKTRGQQVTLSCSPISGHRSVSWYQQTPGQGLQFLFEYFSETQRNKGNFPGRFSGRQFSNSRSEMNVSTLELGDSALYLCASSFDPGGINYGYTFGSGTRLTVV.

The gene calls are TRBV24-1 and TRBJ1-2; 7 bases agree with TRBD1. V gave up 8 bases and J gave up 0 bases; unmatched junction bases: 8. Germline assignment: CDR1 KGHDR and CDR2 SFDVKD. The CDR3 is made up of 15 amino acids. DNA of the CDR3: TGTGCCACCAAGGACAGGATCTTTTCTAACTATGGCTACACCTTC. It is translated as CATKDRIFSNYGYTF.

This sequence joins TRBV19 and TRBJ1-2; D is possibly TRBD1 (6 bases). The CDR3 runs 14 residues. The V gene's germline CDR1 is LNHDA and CDR2 SQIVND (reference sequence). V lost 4 bases, J lost 6 bases, and 15 bases lay in between. CDR3: CASSTTGTRDGYTF. Here the CDR3 DNA reads TGTGCCAGTAGTACCACAGGGACTAGAGATGGCTACACCTTC.

The chain is built from TRBV5-1 and TRBJ1-2; TRBD1 matches at 8 bases. Per the germline V gene, CDR1 is SGHRS and CDR2 is YFSETQ. The CDR3 runs 14 residues. V lost 4 bases and J lost 6; bases outside the gene matches: 8. The CDR3 sequence: CASSLGQGGHGYTF. CDR3 nucleotides: TGCGCCAGCAGCCTAGGACAGGGAGGGCATGGCTACACCTTC.

This clone was recorded a few times. The chain joins TRBV10-3 to TRBJ1-4, with D tentatively TRBD1 (5 bases). This CDR3 has 14 residues. CDR1 and CDR2 from the germline V gene are ENHRY and SYGVKD. Trimming removed 3 bases from V and 7 bases from J, with 12 bases in between. The CDR3 loop is CAISEDGGTEKLFF. The CDR3 region has the DNA TGTGCCATCAGTGAAGATGGAGGGACTGAAAAACTGTTTTTT.